This passage covers 28 T cell receptor beta chains from one sample sequenced in a study of T cells after yellow fever vaccination. TCRdb redid the calling of the 5' RACE reads with MiXCR, one entry per CDR3 protein. The table records under 600,000 distinct CDR3 sequences, just over 20% of them present only once. Sequenced here: PBMCs, sampled about 21 days after the first yellow fever vaccination. The receptor set was obtained from a man younger than 30 who received the YFV17D yellow fever vaccine.

This chain uses TRBV7-2 with TRBJ1-5; TRBD1 is a possible D gene (5 bases). V lost 7 bases to trimming and J lost 6 bases, with 19 bases between them. Germline CDR1 reads SGHTA; CDR2 reads FQGNSA. This CDR3 contains 15 residues. Here the CDR3 reads CASTSRWDAGQPQHF. CDR3 DNA sequence: TGTGCCAGCACCTCGAGGTGGGACGCTGGTCAGCCCCAGCATTTT.

This clonotype was counted a few times. J is TRBJ2-3 and V is TRBV5-1; TRBD2 agrees at 11 bases. The CDR3 consists of 18 residues. V lost 1 base and J lost 4; bases outside the gene matches: 11. In germline, CDR1 is SGHRS, CDR2 YFSETQ. In DNA, the CDR3 is TGCGCCAGCAGCTTGAGGGCTAGCGGGGGGCTAGGACCAGATACGCAGTATTTT. It codes for CASSLRASGGLGPDTQYF. Combining the CDR3 with reference TRBV5-1 and TRBJ2-3 gives the whole variable domain KAGVTQTPRYLIKTRGQQVTLSCSPISGHRSVSWYQQTPGQGLQFLFEYFSETQRNKGNFPGRFSGRQFSNSRSEMNVSTLELGDSALYLCASSLRASGGLGPDTQYFGPGTRLTVL.

The chain combines TRBV29-1 with TRBJ2-3; D is undetermined. Germline V gene data show CDR1 as SQVTM and CDR2 as ANQGSEA. The CDR3 runs 15 residues. Trimming removed 6 bases at V and 0 bases at J, with 16 bases between. The CDR3 spells CSVLLWRKSTDTQYF. The DNA for the CDR3 is TGCAGCGTCCTCCTCTGGCGGAAGAGCACAGATACGCAGTATTTT.

V gene TRBV6-2 or TRBV6-3 combines with J gene TRBJ2-5; either TRBD1 or TRBD2 may supply D (5 bases each). The CDR3 consists of 14 residues. V was trimmed by 6 bases and J by 2 bases, leaving 13 bases between them. Germline V gene sequence: CDR1 MNHEY, CDR2 SVGEGT. CDR3 DNA: TGTGCCAGCAGGAGGGACGCCGGACAAGAGACCCAGTACTTC. Amino acid sequence: CASRRDAGQETQYF.

In this sample, this clonotype turned up a few times. V is TRBV6-5 and J is TRBJ2-1, with D hard to call. V lost 6 bases and J lost 5, with 8 bases in between. Germline V gene data show CDR1 as MNHEY and CDR2 as SVGAGI. The CDR3 sequence is 12 residues long. DNA for the CDR3: TGTGCCAGCAGGGTCGACGACAATGAGCAGTTCTTC. The encoded protein is CASRVDDNEQFF.

Remarks on this clonotype: One junction end disagrees with the germline gene, perhaps due to a read error. V and J are TRBV7-9 and TRBJ2-3, with D maybe TRBD1 (5 bases). CDR1 SEHNR and CDR2 FQNEAQ come from the germline V gene (reference sequence). There are 16 residues in the CDR3. The CDR3, as DNA: TGTCCCAGCAGCTTAAGGGGCCCCCGGGGCACAGATACGCAGTATTTT. It encodes CPSSLRGPRGTDTQYF.

This clonotype has only one observation. The J gene is TRBJ2-5, the V gene TRBV4-1, with 11 bases that match TRBD2. The ends lost 2 bases at V and 1 base at J; junction bases unmatched: 3. The CDR3 runs 16 residues. Germline V gives CDR1 MGHRA, CDR2 YSYEKL. Written as DNA, the CDR3 is TGCGCCAGCAGCCAATCCCTAGCGGGGGGCCAAGAGACCCAGTACTTC. This translates into CASSQSLAGGQETQYF.

The chain links TRBV5-1 to TRBJ2-1; TRBD1 might be the D (5 bases). The germline gives CDR1 SGHRS, CDR2 YFSETQ. Trimming took 0 bases from V and 3 from J, leaving 13 bases between them. The CDR3 is made up of 16 amino acids. The CDR3 spells CASSLGGSPIYNEQFF. The DNA of the CDR3 is TGCGCCAGCAGCTTGGGGGGCAGCCCAATCTACAATGAGCAGTTCTTC.

This clonotype was counted many times. This chain connects TRBV10-3 to TRBJ2-7, with a weak D call TRBD2 (6 bases). The CDR3 contains 15 residues. V was cut by 6 bases and J by 1 base, with 16 bases left in between. In germline, CDR1 is ENHRY, CDR2 SYGVKD. In DNA form, the CDR3 reads TGTGCCATCAGAGGGTATAGGGCGGGGTCCTACGAGCAGTACTTC. Translating it yields CAIRGYRAGSYEQYF.

This clonotype was counted at least ten times. The chain employs TRBV12-3 or TRBV12-4 and TRBJ2-5; D unresolved. The CDR3 contains 14 residues. Trimming removed 5 bases from V and 3 bases from J, with 13 bases in between. The CDR3 DNA reads as TGTGCCAGCAGTCTAACCCTGGGAAAAGAGACCCAGTACTTC. Translated, it gives CASSLTLGKETQYF.

Concerning this clonotype itself: Since a much larger clone is just one base distant, this may be a read error. The chain recombines TRBV6-1 with TRBJ1-2; D ambiguous. Germline CDR1 MNHNS, CDR2 SASEGT. The CDR3 has 13 residues. V lost 6 bases, J lost 3 bases, and 11 bases lay in between. This CDR3 is CASSQTGDYGYTF. In DNA, the CDR3 is TGTGCCAGCAGCCAGACCGGCGACTATGGCTACACCTTC.

The chain couples TRBV9 to TRBJ2-5; 8 bases line up with TRBD2. The CDR3 loop spans 16 amino acids. CDR1 and CDR2 from the germline V gene are SGDLS and YYNGEE. The V gene end was trimmed by 1 base and the J gene end by 4 bases; junction bases not matched to a gene: 9. The CDR3 is CASSVSSGGKGETQYF. Written as DNA, the CDR3 is TGTGCCAGCAGCGTATCGTCGGGGGGGAAAGGAGAGACCCAGTACTTC.

V and J are TRBV5-1 and TRBJ1-1; no reliable D call. Germline-derived CDR1 and CDR2 are SGHRS and YFSETQ. Trimming shortened V by 2 bases and J by 0 bases, and 11 bases separated the two germline ends. This CDR3 has 15 amino acids. The chain's CDR3 is CASSFFGQLNTEAFF. In DNA form, the CDR3 reads TGCGCCAGCAGCTTTTTCGGCCAGCTGAACACTGAAGCTTTCTTT. Combining the CDR3 with reference TRBV5-1 and TRBJ1-1 gives the whole variable domain KAGVTQTPRYLIKTRGQQVTLSCSPISGHRSVSWYQQTPGQGLQFLFEYFSETQRNKGNFPGRFSGRQFSNSRSEMNVSTLELGDSALYLCASSFFGQLNTEAFFGQGTRLTVV.

There are many counts of this clonotype. V gene TRBV28 combines with J gene TRBJ2-7, with D possibly being TRBD2 (5 bases). The CDR3 spans 14 residues. V lost 5 bases and J lost 3, with 14 bases in between. Germline values: CDR1 MDHEN, CDR2 SYDVKM. CDR3 coding DNA: TGTGCCAGCAGTATGGCGGGCAGGATCTACGAGCAGTACGTC. Amino acids: CASSMAGRIYEQYV.

V and J are TRBV18 and TRBJ2-1, with D tentatively TRBD1 (5 bases). The germline V and J ends were trimmed by 5 bases and 5 bases, with 13 bases remaining between them. Germline V gene data show CDR1 as KGHSH and CDR2 as LQKENI. The CDR3 sequence is 14 residues long. The CDR3 DNA reads as TGTGCCAGCTCAACCAATCTAGGGGACAATGAGCAGTTCTTC. It encodes CASSTNLGDNEQFF.

The genes are TRBV3-1 and TRBJ2-5; TRBD2 agrees at 11 bases. Germline-derived CDR1 and CDR2 are LGHDT and YNNKEL (reference sequence). Trimming removed 0 bases from V and 4 bases from J; junction bases left unmatched: 7. This CDR3 region has 17 residues. The CDR3 sequence is CASSQEGRLAGGETQYF. The CDR3 DNA reads as TGTGCCAGCAGCCAAGAAGGTCGGCTAGCGGGGGGAGAGACCCAGTACTTC.

This clonotype turned up a few times. The chain combines TRBV10-3 with TRBJ1-1; 10 bases align to TRBD1. The CDR3 has 14 residues. Germline V CDR1 and CDR2: ENHRY, SYGVKD. The V and J ends lost 10 bases and 5 bases, in that order; junction bases with no gene match: 10. The CDR3 loop reads CATNPGQGWTEAFF. Written as DNA, the CDR3 is TGTGCCACAAATCCGGGACAGGGGTGGACTGAAGCTTTCTTT.

This clonotype was detected a few times. The chain uses TRBV4-1 and TRBJ2-2, with TRBD1 identical over 10 bases. V trimming: 2 bases; J trimming: 5 bases; junction bases outside the gene matches: 8. Per germline, CDR1 MGHRA and CDR2 YSYEKL. The CDR3 runs 17 residues. CDR3 loop: CASSQIPTGGATGELFF. Here the CDR3 DNA reads TGCGCCAGCAGCCAAATCCCGACAGGGGGCGCGACCGGGGAGCTGTTTTTT.

This clonotype has more than one count but fewer than ten. The gene calls are TRBV20-1 and TRBJ2-1; 11 nucleotides align to TRBD2. Germline V gene lookup returns CDR1 DFQATT and CDR2 SNEGSKA (reference sequence). Germline trimming cut 0 bases from V and 7 bases from J; bases unmatched to any gene: 11. CDR3 size: 17 residues. As DNA, the CDR3 is TGCAGTGCTAGAGATCTCGAAATAGCGGGGGGGCCTAATGAGCAGTTCTTC. It specifies CSARDLEIAGGPNEQFF.

This sequence joins TRBV11-2 and TRBJ2-7; D is possibly TRBD2 (5 bases). CDR1 SGHAT and CDR2 FQNNGV come from the germline V gene. V dropped 3 bases and J dropped 10 bases, with 22 bases sitting between them. The CDR3 has 15 amino acids. The DNA of the CDR3 is TGTGCCAGCAGCTTTCGCGGAGGCATGATTTTTCAACAGTACTTC. As protein: CASSFRGGMIFQQYF.

The J gene is TRBJ2-1, the V gene TRBV12-5, with 9 bases lining up with TRBD1. The CDR3 contains 16 residues. V shed 0 bases and J 6 bases; nucleotides not matched to a gene: 6. Germline assignment: CDR1 LGHNT and CDR2 FRNRAP. CDR3 sequence reads: CASGLVPEQGANEQFF. The CDR3, as DNA: TGTGCTAGTGGTTTGGTACCGGAACAGGGGGCCAATGAGCAGTTCTTC.

The chain couples TRBV5-1 to TRBJ2-7; 7 bases fit TRBD1. Trimming at V came to 2 bases and at J to 7 bases, leaving 9 bases not matched to a gene. Germline loops: CDR1 SGHRS, CDR2 YFSETQ. The CDR3 has 14 residues. CDR3 sequence reads: CASSFSTGAREQYF. CDR3 coding DNA: TGCGCCAGCAGCTTTTCTACAGGGGCGAGGGAGCAGTACTTC.

V usage is TRBV7-2 and J usage is TRBJ2-5; D perhaps matches TRBD2 (5 bases). V was pared by 4 bases and J by 5 bases, with 14 bases between. The CDR3 runs to 14 residues. CDR1 is SGHTA, CDR2 FQGNSA, per germline. Here the CDR3 reads CASSWRVSEETQYF. CDR3 DNA: TGTGCCAGCAGCTGGCGGGTCTCAGAGGAGACCCAGTACTTC.

This chain connects TRBV11-1 to TRBJ2-1, with 11 bases that match TRBD1. Germline CDR1 is SGHAT and CDR2 is FQDESV (reference sequence). The CDR3 runs to 15 residues. The V gene end was trimmed by 5 bases and the J gene end by 6 bases; junction bases not matched to a gene: 6. The CDR3 DNA reads as TGTGCCAGCAGCAAACGGGACAGGGGGAGCAATGAGCAGTTCTTC. Residues: CASSKRDRGSNEQFF.

This clonotype has just a few counts. This sequence joins TRBV12-3 or TRBV12-4 and TRBJ1-6; D not resolved. This CDR3 is 13 amino acids long. Trimming pared 3 bases from V and 10 bases from J, leaving 10 bases between. The CDR3: CASSLGGLSPLHF. Written as DNA, the CDR3 is TGTGCCAGCAGTTTGGGTGGGCTCTCACCCCTCCACTTT.

This clonotype was observed a few times. V gene TRBV5-8 combines with J gene TRBJ2-7, with D unresolved. Trimming took 3 bases from V and 6 from J, leaving 7 bases between them. This CDR3 has 11 amino acids. In germline, CDR1 is SGHTS, CDR2 YDEGEE. CDR3 region: CASSWVGEQYV. The CDR3 region has the DNA TGTGCCAGCAGCTGGGTAGGCGAGCAGTACGTC.

V usage is TRBV9 and J usage is TRBJ2-7; D could derive from TRBD1 or TRBD2 (6 bases each). CDR1 and CDR2 (germline): SGDLS, YYNGEE. The CDR3 is 15 amino acids. V lost 3 bases and J lost 0, with 13 bases in between. Here the CDR3 reads CASSGAEGDSYEQYF. CDR3 bases: TGTGCCAGCAGCGGGGCGGAGGGGGACTCCTACGAGCAGTACTTC.

The chain carries TRBV5-1 and TRBJ2-3; D may be TRBD2 (6 bases). The CDR3 loop spans 14 amino acids. The V end lost 5 bases, the J end lost 1 base, and 11 bases lay between the germline ends. In germline, CDR1 is SGHRS, CDR2 YFSETQ. This CDR3 is CASRVGGGTDTQYF. The CDR3 DNA sequence: TGCGCCAGCAGAGTAGGCGGGGGCACAGATACGCAGTATTTT.